The T cell receptor (beta chain) described here comes from a study of T cell changes during pregnancy in multiple sclerosis (dated by TCRdb to the late 2010s). Some background on the complete study: In women with multiple sclerosis, the researchers looked at how the T cell repertoire shifted as pregnancy progressed.

Libraries were constructed by the immunoSEQ multiplex PCR assay. What TCRdb holds here is the immuneACCESS table cut down to in-frame rearrangements. Part of the clones is not present; checked against another copy, under half of the missing clones reflect an unresolved V gene, and the others are unexplained. A total of tens of thousands of clones appear in this sample, about 92% of them only once. Approximately 0.91% of the sample lies in the top ten. CDR1 and CDR2, looked up from the germline V gene, are SQVTM and ANQGSEA. Trimming costs V 4 bases and J 4 bases, and their ends lie 13 bases apart. Its CDR3 holds 13 amino acids, cysteine through phenylalanine. Kept here is only the CDR3 DNA, which spans 39 bases and is read in frame from base 1. This clone was observed a handful of times. No cognate antigen has been identified for it. Base qualities are not recorded, but no much larger clone differs from it by a single base.

The sample in question was CD4+ T cells from peripheral blood mononuclear cells, obtained in the second trimester of pregnancy. The rearranged chain carries TRBV29-1 and TRBJ1-1; 6 matching bases give a weak D call of TRBD1. The sequence was collected from a female donor in good health, enrolled as a control in a pregnancy study. CDR3 reads: CSVGGRGGTEAFF. The sequenced DNA is TGCAGCGTTGGAGGGAGGGGGGGCACTGAAGCTTTCTTT.